The rows below give T cell receptor beta chains drawn from one sample of a study of patients and donors after allogeneic stem cell transplantation. A single record per CDR3 protein comes from TCRdb applying MiXCR to the RT-PCR reads. The table includes approximately 410,000 distinct CDR3 sequences, 16% detected once. Sequenced sample: blood, either unsorted or a sorted T cell fraction (not recorded which). The origin of the receptors is a human donor who was either an allogeneic HSCT recipient or a stem cell or donor lymphocyte infusion donor (not recorded which). It is not recorded whose cells these are; they may come from a transplant donor. Both conserved end residues are part of each CDR3. D genes are given only for firm matches. Only some rows state a clone size, as once, few, many or a class for expanded clones.

>NA|TRBJ1-1|NA|TRBV7-9
CASSLNIGPEAFF
TGTGCCAGCAGCTTAAATATAGGGCCTGAAGCTTTCTTT
>few|TRBJ1-2|NA|TRBV2
CARRTNANYGYTF
TGTGCCAGGCGGACAAATGCTAACTATGGCTACACCTTC
>few|TRBJ1-3|NA|TRBV7-2
CASSLFAGSGNTIYF
TGTGCCAGCAGCTTATTCGCCGGCTCTGGAAACACCATATATTTT
>few|TRBJ1-5|NA|TRBV6-1
CASRGQDNQPQHF
TGTGCCAGCAGAGGACAAGACAATCAGCCCCAGCATTTT
>few|TRBJ2-2|NA|TRBV12-3/TRBV12-4
CASGERITNTGELFF
TGTGCCAGCGGGGAGCGGATAACGAACACCGGGGAGCTGTTTTTT
>few|TRBJ2-5|NA|TRBV6-2/TRBV6-3
CASSEKETQYF
TGTGCCAGCAGTGAGAAGGAGACCCAGTACTTC
>NA|TRBJ2-1|NA|TRBV24-1
CATGAGSSYNEQFF
TGTGCCACCGGAGCAGGCAGCTCCTACAATGAGCAGTTCTTC
>NA|TRBJ1-2|NA|TRBV6-5
CASSYSIWSDALLYGYTF
TGTGCCAGCAGTTACTCTATTTGGTCAGACGCCTTACTCTATGGCTACACCTTC
>many|TRBJ2-7|NA|TRBV5-1
CASREAFSYEQYF
TGCGCCAGCAGGGAGGCGTTCTCCTACGAGCAGTACTTC
>many|TRBJ2-1|TRBD2|TRBV4-3
CASSQLELAGQQFF
TGCGCCAGCAGCCAACTCGAACTAGCGGGGCAGCAGTTCTTC
>few|TRBJ1-1|NA|TRBV3-1
CASSQIRDTEAFF
TGTGCCAGCAGCCAAATTAGGGACACTGAAGCTTTCTTT
>few|TRBJ1-5|NA|TRBV3-1
CASSQAVGQPQHF
TGTGCCAGCAGCCAAGCAGTCGGCCAGCCCCAGCATTTT
>NA|TRBJ2-7|TRBD2|TRBV6-1
CASSEVRRTSGSLRNEQYF
TGTGCCAGCAGTGAGGTTAGACGGACTAGCGGGAGCTTGAGGAACGAGCAGTACTTC
>NA|TRBJ2-3|TRBD2|TRBV5-1
CASSRGLAGGVTDTQYF
TGCGCCAGCAGCCGGGGACTAGCGGGAGGGGTCACAGATACGCAGTATTTT
>few|TRBJ2-3|NA|TRBV19
CASNPGTDTQYF
TGTGCCAGTAATCCGGGGACAGATACGCAGTATTTT
>few|TRBJ2-7|NA|TRBV5-1
CASSFPQGQGSYEQYF
TGCGCCAGCAGCTTCCCGCAGGGTCAAGGGTCCTACGAGCAGTACTTC
>few|TRBJ2-1|NA|TRBV14
CASSPRGDGYNEQFF
TGTGCCAGCAGCCCTAGGGGGGACGGGTACAATGAGCAGTTCTTC
>NA|TRBJ2-5|TRBD2|TRBV5-5
CASSFTLQGLAGGETQYF
TGTGCCAGCAGCTTTACACTCCAGGGACTAGCGGGAGGCGAGACCCAGTACTTC
>few|TRBJ2-7|NA|TRBV6-5
CASRYVKTRISVTYEQYF
TGTGCCAGCAGATACGTAAAAACAAGGATATCCGTTACTTACGAGCAGTACTTC
>few|TRBJ1-2|NA|TRBV10-3
CAISAGTAANYGYTF
TGTGCCATCAGTGCCGGGACCGCCGCTAACTATGGCTACACCTTC
>many|TRBJ1-5|NA|TRBV12-3/TRBV12-4
CASSPRASNQPQHF
TGTGCCAGCAGTCCCCGGGCCTCAAATCAGCCCCAGCATTTT
>NA|TRBJ1-1|NA|TRBV5-1
CASSLGQSDLGAFF
TGCGCCAGCAGCTTGGGACAGTCGGACCTGGGAGCTTTCTTT
>few|TRBJ2-3|TRBD2|TRBV20-1
CSATSRGGSTDTQYF
TGCAGTGCCACAAGCCGCGGGGGAAGCACAGATACGCAGTATTTT
>NA|TRBJ2-3|NA|TRBV12-5
CASGLAQGPDTQYF
TGTGCTAGTGGTTTGGCACAGGGACCAGATACGCAGTATTTT
>NA|TRBJ2-7|NA|TRBV7-9
CASSLPVGNYEQYF
TGTGCCAGCAGCTTACCGGTTGGAAACTACGAGCAGTACTTC
>few|TRBJ2-7|TRBD1|TRBV27
CASSLMRQGYEQYF
TGTGCCAGCAGTTTAATGCGACAGGGCTACGAGCAGTACTTC
>NA|TRBJ2-1|TRBD2|TRBV11-2
CASSPQAGGEQFF
TGTGCCAGCAGCCCTCAGGCGGGGGGTGAGCAGTTCTTC
>many|TRBJ2-1|NA|TRBV20-1
CSARAWVYNEQFF
TGCAGTGCTAGAGCTTGGGTCTACAATGAGCAGTTCTTC
>NA|TRBJ2-3|NA|TRBV29-1
CSVQNSGGTDTQYF
TGCAGCGTCCAAAACAGTGGGGGCACAGATACGCAGTATTTT
>NA|TRBJ2-4|TRBD2|TRBV12-3/TRBV12-4
CASSPRGGGKNIQYF
TGTGCCAGCAGTCCACGCGGGGGTGGGAAAAACATTCAGTACTTC
>NA|TRBJ1-6|NA|TRBV18
CASSNQGGRNRSPLHF
TGTGCCAGCTCGAACCAGGGAGGGAGAAATAGGTCACCCCTCCACTTT
>many|TRBJ1-2|NA|TRBV12-3/TRBV12-4
CASSLRNPSYGYTF
TGTGCCAGCAGCTTAAGAAATCCCTCCTATGGCTACACCTTC
>many|TRBJ2-1|TRBD2|TRBV2
CASSGGNEQFF
TGTGCCAGCAGCGGGGGGAATGAGCAGTTCTTC
>NA|TRBJ2-3|NA|TRBV6-1
CASRITAQGLQYF
TGTGCCAGCAGGATCACGGCCCAGGGCTTGCAGTATTTT
>NA|TRBJ2-3|NA|TRBV7-9
CASSATGTKSRDTQYF
TGTGCCAGCAGCGCGACCGGGACAAAGAGTCGAGATACGCAGTATTTT
>many|TRBJ2-1|NA|TRBV7-8
CASNLKPGSNEQFF
TGTGCCAGCAACCTTAAGCCGGGGAGCAATGAGCAGTTCTTC
>NA|TRBJ2-7|NA|TRBV11-1
CASNPGPSYEQYF
TGTGCCAGCAACCCCGGGCCCTCCTACGAGCAGTACTTC
>few|TRBJ2-7|NA|TRBV12-3/TRBV12-4
CASSIHPGAGEQYF
TGTGCCAGCAGTATTCACCCGGGTGCAGGCGAGCAGTACTTC
>few|TRBJ2-5|TRBD2|TRBV4-1
CASSQGPSGSSLGTQYF
TGCGCCAGCAGCCAAGGGCCCAGCGGGAGTAGCTTAGGGACCCAGTACTTC
>few|TRBJ2-7|TRBD2|TRBV13
CASSSGLAEQYF
TGTGCCAGCAGCTCGGGACTAGCGGAGCAGTACTTC
>few|TRBJ1-5|TRBD1|TRBV27
CASSSTGYPNQPQHF
TGTGCCAGCAGTTCGACAGGGTACCCCAATCAGCCCCAGCATTTT
>few|TRBJ1-1|TRBD1|TRBV7-9
CASSPMRTGKIPEAFF
TGTGCCAGCAGCCCAATGAGGACAGGGAAGATCCCTGAAGCTTTCTTT
>few|TRBJ2-3|NA|TRBV7-9
CASSGRAVGTQYF
TGTGCCAGCAGCGGCCGGGCTGTTGGTACGCAGTATTTT
>NA|TRBJ1-4|NA|TRBV4-1
CASSQGGLVEKLFF
TGCGCCAGCAGCCAGGGGGGCCTGGTTGAAAAACTGTTTTTT
>NA|TRBJ2-7|NA|TRBV16
CASSHLGYVNEQYF
TGTGCCAGCAGCCACTTAGGGTATGTCAACGAGCAGTACTTC
>few|TRBJ2-7|NA|TRBV4-2
CASSQQLGAGQSFEQYF
TGTGCCAGCAGCCAACAGCTGGGAGCGGGACAGTCTTTCGAGCAGTACTTC
>NA|TRBJ2-2|NA|TRBV3-1
CASSQSGGFFTGELFF
TGTGCCAGCAGCCAATCAGGAGGGTTTTTCACCGGGGAGCTGTTTTTT
>NA|TRBJ1-5|TRBD1|TRBV12-5
CASGPGTGDPYSNQPQHF
TGTGCTAGTGGTCCCGGGACAGGGGACCCCTATAGCAATCAGCCCCAGCATTTT
>many|TRBJ2-3|NA|TRBV29-1
CSVEEFASPEDTQYF
TGCAGCGTTGAAGAGTTTGCGAGCCCCGAGGATACGCAGTATTTT
>few|TRBJ2-1|TRBD2|TRBV5-4
CASSTGTSGRVSYNEQFF
TGTGCCAGCAGCACTGGGACTAGCGGGAGGGTATCCTACAATGAGCAGTTCTTC
>many|TRBJ1-6|NA|TRBV12-3/TRBV12-4
CASSLAQETPLHF
TGTGCCAGCAGTTTAGCGCAAGAGACACCCCTCCACTTT
>few|TRBJ2-4|TRBD2|TRBV20-1
CSARIAGGWAKNIQYF
TGCAGTGCTAGGATAGCGGGGGGTTGGGCCAAAAACATTCAGTACTTC
>NA|TRBJ2-7|NA|TRBV14
CASSQVQGQQYF
TGTGCCAGCAGCCAAGTACAGGGACAGCAGTACTTC
>few|TRBJ2-3|NA|TRBV5-1
CASSITGGVADTQYF
TGCGCCAGCAGCATTACAGGGGGGGTTGCAGATACGCAGTATTTT
>few|TRBJ2-2|TRBD2|TRBV4-1
CASSQDRLAGGLIDTGELFF
TGCGCCAGCAGCCAAGATCGACTAGCGGGAGGCCTTATAGACACCGGGGAGCTGTTTTTT
>few|TRBJ1-1|TRBD1|TRBV5-1
CASSSTNRGYTEAFF
TGCGCCAGCAGCTCGACAAACAGGGGTTACACTGAAGCTTTCTTT
>NA|TRBJ2-5|NA|TRBV7-2
CASSSETRTKKTQYF
TGTGCCAGCAGCTCCGAGACTCGTACTAAAAAGACCCAGTACTTC
>NA|TRBJ1-5|NA|TRBV20-1
CSARWSSQPQHF
TGCAGTGCTAGGTGGAGCAGTCAGCCCCAGCATTTT
>NA|TRBJ2-7|NA|TRBV5-1
CASSFYGYEQYF
TGCGCCAGCAGCTTTTACGGCTACGAGCAGTACTTC
>NA|TRBJ2-3|NA|TRBV10-3
CAISERGAENTQYF
TGTGCCATCAGTGAAAGAGGGGCCGAGAATACGCAGTATTTT